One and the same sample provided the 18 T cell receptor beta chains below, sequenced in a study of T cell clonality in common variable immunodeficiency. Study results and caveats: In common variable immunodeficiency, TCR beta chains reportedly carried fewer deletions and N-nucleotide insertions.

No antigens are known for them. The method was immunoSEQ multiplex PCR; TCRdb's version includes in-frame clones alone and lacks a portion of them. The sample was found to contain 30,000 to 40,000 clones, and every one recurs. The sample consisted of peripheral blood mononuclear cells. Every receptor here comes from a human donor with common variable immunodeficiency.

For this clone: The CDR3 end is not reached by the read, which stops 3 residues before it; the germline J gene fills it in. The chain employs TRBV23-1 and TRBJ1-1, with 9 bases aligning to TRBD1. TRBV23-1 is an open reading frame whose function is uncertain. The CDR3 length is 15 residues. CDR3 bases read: TGCGCCAGCAGGGGGGACGGGACAGGGAGTCTGCTA. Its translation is CASRGDGTGSLL. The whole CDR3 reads CASRGDGTGSLLAFF.

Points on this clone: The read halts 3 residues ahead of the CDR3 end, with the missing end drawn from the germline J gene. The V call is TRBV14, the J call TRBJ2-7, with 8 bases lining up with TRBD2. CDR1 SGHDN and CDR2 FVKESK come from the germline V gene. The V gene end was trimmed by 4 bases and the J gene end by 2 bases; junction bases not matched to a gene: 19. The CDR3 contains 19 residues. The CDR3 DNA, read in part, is TGTGCCAGCAGCCCAAGGCGGAATAGCGGGAAGGGAGGTGCCTACGAG. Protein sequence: CASSPRRNSGKGGAYE. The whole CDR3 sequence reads CASSPRRNSGKGGAYEQYF.

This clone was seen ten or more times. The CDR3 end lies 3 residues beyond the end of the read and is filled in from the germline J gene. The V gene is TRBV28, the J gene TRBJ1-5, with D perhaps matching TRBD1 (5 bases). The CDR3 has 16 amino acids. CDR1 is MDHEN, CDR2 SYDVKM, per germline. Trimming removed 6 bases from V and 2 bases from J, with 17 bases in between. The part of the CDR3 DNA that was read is TGTGCCAGCAGCTCCCAGGGAGGCGGGGGCAATCAGCCC. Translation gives CASSSQGGGGNQP. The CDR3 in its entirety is CASSSQGGGGNQPQHF.

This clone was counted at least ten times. The CDR3 bases that were read are TGTGCCAGCAGCTCAAAAGGGAACACTGAA. Its protein is CASSSKGNTE. The full CDR3 protein reads CASSSKGNTEAFF. The chain has TRBV11-2 and TRBJ1-1; D is uncertain. With the read ending 3 residues before the CDR3 end, the germline J gene is used to fill in that end. The germline V gene has CDR1 SGHAT and CDR2 FQNNGV. The germline V and J ends were trimmed by 4 bases and 1 base, with 7 bases remaining between them. There are 13 residues in the CDR3.

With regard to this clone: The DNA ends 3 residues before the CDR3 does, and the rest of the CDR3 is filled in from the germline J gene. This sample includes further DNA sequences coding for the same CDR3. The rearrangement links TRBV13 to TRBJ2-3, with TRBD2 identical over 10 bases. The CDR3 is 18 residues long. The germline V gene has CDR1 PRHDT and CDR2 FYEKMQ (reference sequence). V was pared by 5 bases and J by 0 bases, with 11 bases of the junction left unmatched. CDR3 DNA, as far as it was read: TGTGCCAGCAGCCAAGTCCCGGGACTAGCGCTTAGCACAGATACG. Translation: CASSQVPGLALSTDT. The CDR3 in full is CASSQVPGLALSTDTQYF. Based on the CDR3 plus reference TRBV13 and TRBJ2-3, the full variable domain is AAGVIQSPRHLIKEKRETATLKCYPIPRHDTVYWYQQGPGQDPQFLISFYEKMQSDKGSIPDRFSAQQFSDYHSELNMSSLELGDSALYFCASSQVPGLALSTDTQYFGPGTRLTVL.

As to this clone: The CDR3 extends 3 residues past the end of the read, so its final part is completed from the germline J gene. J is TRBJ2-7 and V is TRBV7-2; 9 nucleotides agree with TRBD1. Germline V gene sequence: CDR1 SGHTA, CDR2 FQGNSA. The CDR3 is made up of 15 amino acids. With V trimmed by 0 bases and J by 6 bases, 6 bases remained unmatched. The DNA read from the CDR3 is TGTGCCAGCAGCTTAGCGAACAGGGGGCCAGCCGAG. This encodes CASSLANRGPAE. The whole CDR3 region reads CASSLANRGPAEQYF.

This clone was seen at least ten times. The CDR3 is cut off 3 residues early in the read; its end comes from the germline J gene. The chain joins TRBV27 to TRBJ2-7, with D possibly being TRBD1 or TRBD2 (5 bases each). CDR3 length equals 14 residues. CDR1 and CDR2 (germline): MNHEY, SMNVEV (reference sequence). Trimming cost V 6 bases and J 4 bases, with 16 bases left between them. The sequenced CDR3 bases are TGTGCCAGCAGCCCGCTAAACAGGAGGTACGAG. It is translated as CASSPLNRRYE. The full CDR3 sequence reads CASSPLNRRYEQYF.

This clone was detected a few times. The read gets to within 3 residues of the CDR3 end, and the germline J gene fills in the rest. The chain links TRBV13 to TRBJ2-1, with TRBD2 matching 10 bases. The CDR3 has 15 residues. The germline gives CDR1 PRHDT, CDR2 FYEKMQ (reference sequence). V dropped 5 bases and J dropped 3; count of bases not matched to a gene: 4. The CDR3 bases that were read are TGTGCCAGCAGCCCCGGGACTAGCGTCTACAATGAG. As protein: CASSPGTSVYNE. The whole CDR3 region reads CASSPGTSVYNEQFF.

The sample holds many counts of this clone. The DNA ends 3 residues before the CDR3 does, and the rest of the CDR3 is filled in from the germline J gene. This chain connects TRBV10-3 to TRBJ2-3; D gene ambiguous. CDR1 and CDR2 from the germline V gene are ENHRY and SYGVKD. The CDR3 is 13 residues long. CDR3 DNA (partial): TGTGCCATCAGTGAGTCGATTGACTTATCG. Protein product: CAISESIDLS. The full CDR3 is CAISESIDLSQYF.

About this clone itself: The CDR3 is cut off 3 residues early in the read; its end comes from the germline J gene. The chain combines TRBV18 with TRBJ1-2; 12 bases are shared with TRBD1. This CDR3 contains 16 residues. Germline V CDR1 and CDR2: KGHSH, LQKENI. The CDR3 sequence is CASSPPMGQGAKGYTF. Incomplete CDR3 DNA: TGTGCCAGCTCACCACCTATGGGACAGGGGGCGAAAGGC.

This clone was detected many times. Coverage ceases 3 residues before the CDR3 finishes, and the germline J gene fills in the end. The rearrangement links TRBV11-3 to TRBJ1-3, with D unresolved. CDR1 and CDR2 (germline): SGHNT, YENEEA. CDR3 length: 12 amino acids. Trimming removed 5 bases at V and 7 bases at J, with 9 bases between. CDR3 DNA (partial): TGTGCCAGCAGCCCGTCTCGTAACACC. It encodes CASSPSRNT. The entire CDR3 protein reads CASSPSRNTIYF. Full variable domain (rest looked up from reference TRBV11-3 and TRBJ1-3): EAGVVQSPRYKIIEKKQPVAFWCNPISGHNTLYWYLQNLGQGPELLIRYENEEAVDDSQLPKDRFSAERLKGVDSTLKIQPAELGDSAVYLCASSPSRNTIYFGEGSWLTVV.

The CDR3 is CASLGGSGNTIYF. The DNA read from the CDR3 is TGTGCCAGCCTGGGGGGTTCTGGAAACACC. This chain joins TRBV2 and TRBJ1-3; D is possibly TRBD1 (5 bases). The read gets to within 3 residues of the CDR3 end, and the germline J gene fills in the rest. Germline assignment: CDR1 SNHLY and CDR2 FYNNEI. This CDR3 has 13 amino acids. The ends were cut back, 8 bases at V and 1 base at J, with 9 bases in the middle.

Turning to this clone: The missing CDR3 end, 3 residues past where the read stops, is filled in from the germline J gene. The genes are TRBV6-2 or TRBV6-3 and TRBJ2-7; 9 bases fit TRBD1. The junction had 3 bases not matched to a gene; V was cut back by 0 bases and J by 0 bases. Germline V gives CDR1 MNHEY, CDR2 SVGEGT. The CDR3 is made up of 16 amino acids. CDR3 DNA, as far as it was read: TGTGCCAGCAGTTACTCGATGGGACAGGGCTCCTACGAG. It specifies CASSYSMGQGSYE. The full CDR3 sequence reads CASSYSMGQGSYEQYF.

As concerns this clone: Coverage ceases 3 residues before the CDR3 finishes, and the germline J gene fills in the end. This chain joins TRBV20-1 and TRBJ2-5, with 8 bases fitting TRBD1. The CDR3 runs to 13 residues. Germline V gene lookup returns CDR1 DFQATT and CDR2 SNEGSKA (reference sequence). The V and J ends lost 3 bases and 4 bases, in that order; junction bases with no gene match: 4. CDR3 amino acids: CSASHTGGETQYF. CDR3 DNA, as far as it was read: TGCAGTGCTAGTCATACAGGGGGAGAGACC.

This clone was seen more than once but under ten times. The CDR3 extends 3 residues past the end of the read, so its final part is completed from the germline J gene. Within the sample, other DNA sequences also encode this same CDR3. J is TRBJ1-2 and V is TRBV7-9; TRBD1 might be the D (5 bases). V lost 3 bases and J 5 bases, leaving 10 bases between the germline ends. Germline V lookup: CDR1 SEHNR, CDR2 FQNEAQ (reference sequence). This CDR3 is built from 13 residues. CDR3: CASSLAPGYGYTF. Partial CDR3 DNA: TGTGCCAGCAGCTTGGCCCCAGGGTATGGC.

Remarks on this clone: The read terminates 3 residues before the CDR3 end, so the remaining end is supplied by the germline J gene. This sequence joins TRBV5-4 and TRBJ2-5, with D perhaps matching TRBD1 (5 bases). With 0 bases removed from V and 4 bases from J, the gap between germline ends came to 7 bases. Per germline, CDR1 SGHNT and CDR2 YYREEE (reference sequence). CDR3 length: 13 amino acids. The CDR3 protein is CASSLGQSETQYF. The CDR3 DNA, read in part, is TGTGCCAGCAGCTTGGGACAGTCAGAGACC.

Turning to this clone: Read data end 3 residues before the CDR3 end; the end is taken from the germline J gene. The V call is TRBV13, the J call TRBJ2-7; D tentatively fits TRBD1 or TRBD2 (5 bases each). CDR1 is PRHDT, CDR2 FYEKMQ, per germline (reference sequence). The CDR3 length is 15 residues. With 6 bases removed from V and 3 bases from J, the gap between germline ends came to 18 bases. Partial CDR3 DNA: TGTGCCAGCAGAAGGGCCGGAGGCAGGGTCTACGAG. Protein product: CASRRAGGRVYE. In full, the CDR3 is CASRRAGGRVYEQYF.

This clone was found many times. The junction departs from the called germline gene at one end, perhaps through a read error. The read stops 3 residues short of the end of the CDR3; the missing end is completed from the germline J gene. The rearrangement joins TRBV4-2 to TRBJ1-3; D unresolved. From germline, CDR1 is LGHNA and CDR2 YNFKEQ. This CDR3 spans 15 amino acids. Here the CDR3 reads CASSQDSYSGNTIYF. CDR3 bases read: TGCGCCAGCAGCCAAGATTCCTACTCTGGAAACACC.